Sequencing of this TCR beta chain was carried out in a study of blood T cell repertoires in COVID-19. About the study: Acute and convalescent COVID-19 samples came from the United States, Italy and Spain.

Recovered status applied to Cohort 3 donors who had two consecutive negative PCRs. It also applied to those with clearance or with symptom resolution. Clones were sequenced by immunoSEQ multiplex PCR, and TCRdb holds only the in-frame ones, with some missing. The sample has over 300,000 clones; 70% to 90% are singletons. The germline V gene encodes CDR1 MDHEN and CDR2 SYDVKM. V was trimmed by 4 bases and J by 0 bases, leaving 19 bases between them. CDR3 length: 17 residues. The TCR comes from a woman under 30 who had recovered from COVID-19. V usage is TRBV28 and J usage is TRBJ2-7; weak D call: TRBD2 (5 bases). The sample consisted of PBMCs or T cells enriched from blood (not recorded which). In nucleotides, the CDR3 is TGTGCCAGCAGTTCAACTCATCCCAAGCGGCCCTCCTACGAGCAGTACTTC. This encodes CASSSTHPKRPSYEQYF. Supplemented by reference TRBV28 and TRBJ2-7, the full variable domain reads DVKVTQSSRYLVKRTGEKVFLECVQDMDHENMFWYRQDPGLGLRLIYFSYDVKMKEKGDIPEGYSVSREKKERFSLILESASTNQTSMYLCASSSTHPKRPSYEQYFGPGTRLTVT.